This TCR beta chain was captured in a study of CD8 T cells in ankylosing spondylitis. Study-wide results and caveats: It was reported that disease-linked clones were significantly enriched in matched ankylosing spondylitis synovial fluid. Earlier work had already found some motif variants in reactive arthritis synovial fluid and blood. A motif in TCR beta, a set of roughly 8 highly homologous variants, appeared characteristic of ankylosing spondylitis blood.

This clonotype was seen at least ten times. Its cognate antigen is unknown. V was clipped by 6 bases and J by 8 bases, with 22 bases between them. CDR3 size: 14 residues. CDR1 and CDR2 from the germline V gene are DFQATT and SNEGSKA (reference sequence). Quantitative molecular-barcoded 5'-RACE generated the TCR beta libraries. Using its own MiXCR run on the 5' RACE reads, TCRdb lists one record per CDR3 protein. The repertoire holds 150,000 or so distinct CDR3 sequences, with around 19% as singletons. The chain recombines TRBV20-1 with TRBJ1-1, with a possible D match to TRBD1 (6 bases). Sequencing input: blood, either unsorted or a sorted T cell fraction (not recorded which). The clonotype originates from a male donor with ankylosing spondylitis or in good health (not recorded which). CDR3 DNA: TGCAGTGCCGAAACGGGGGCAGGGTTAACAGAAGCTTTCTTT. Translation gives CSAETGAGLTEAFF.